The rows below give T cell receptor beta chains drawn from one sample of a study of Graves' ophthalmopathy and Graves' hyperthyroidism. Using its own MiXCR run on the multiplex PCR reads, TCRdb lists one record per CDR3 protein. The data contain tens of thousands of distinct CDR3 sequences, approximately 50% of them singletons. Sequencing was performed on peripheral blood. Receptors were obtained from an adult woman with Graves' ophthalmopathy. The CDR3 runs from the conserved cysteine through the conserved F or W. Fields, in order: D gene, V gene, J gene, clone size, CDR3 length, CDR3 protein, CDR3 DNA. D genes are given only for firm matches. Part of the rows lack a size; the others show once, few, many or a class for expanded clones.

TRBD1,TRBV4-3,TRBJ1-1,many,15,CASSPGQGVYTEAFF,TGCGCCAGCAGCCCTGGACAGGGGGTCTATACTGAAGCTTTCTTT
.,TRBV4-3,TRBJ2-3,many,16,CASSQDWAGSTDTQYF,TGCGCCAGCAGCCAAGATTGGGCGGGAAGCACAGATACGCAGTATTTT
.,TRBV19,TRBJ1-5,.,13,CASSYSSNQPQHF,TGTGCCAGTAGTTACAGCAGCAATCAACCCCAGCATTTT
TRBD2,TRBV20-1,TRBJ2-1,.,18,CSARGLAGGPVGYNEQFF,TGCAGTGCTAGAGGACTAGCGGGAGGGCCGGTAGGCTACAATGAGCAGTTCTTC
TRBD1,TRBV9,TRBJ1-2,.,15,CASSAIATGVCGYTF,TGTGCCAGCAGCGCAATCGCAACAGGGGTCTGTGGCTACACCTTC
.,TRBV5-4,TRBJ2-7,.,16,CASSPGIQWSSYEQYF,TGTGCCAGCAGCCCGGGGATTCAGTGGAGCTCCTACGAGCAGTACTTC
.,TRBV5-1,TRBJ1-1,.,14,CAGSKGGGYTEASF,TGCGCCGGCTCTAAAGGGGGGGGGTACACTGAAGCTTCCTTT
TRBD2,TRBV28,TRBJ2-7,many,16,CASSPRLAGGRYEQYF,TGTGCCAGCAGTCCTCGACTAGCGGGAGGGAGGTACGAGCAGTACTTC
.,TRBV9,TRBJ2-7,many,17,CASSVEGGGVRPYEQYF,TGTGCCAGCAGTGTAGAGGGGGGGGGGGTTCGACCCTACGAGCAGTACTTC
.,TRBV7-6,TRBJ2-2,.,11,CASSQTGELFF,TGTGCCAGCAGCCAGACGGGTGAGCTGTTTTTT
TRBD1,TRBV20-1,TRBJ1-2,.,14,CSARQGDRYNGYTF,TGCAGTGCTAGGCAAGGGGACAGGTACAATGGCTACACCTTC
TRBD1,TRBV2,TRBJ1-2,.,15,CASSPQGQFNYGYTF,TGTGCCAGCTCACCGCAGGGACAGTTTAACTATGGCTACACCTTC
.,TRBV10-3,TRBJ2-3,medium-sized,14,CAISDSGSTDTQYF,TGTGCCATCAGTGACAGCGGGAGCACAGATACGCAGTATTTT
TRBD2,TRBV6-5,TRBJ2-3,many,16,CASSTGTSGYTDTQYF,TGTGCCAGCAGTACCGGGACTAGCGGGTACACAGATACGCAGTATTTT
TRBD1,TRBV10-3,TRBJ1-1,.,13,CAIRGTDGAEAFF,TGTGCCATCAGAGGGACAGACGGTGCTGAAGCTTTCTTT
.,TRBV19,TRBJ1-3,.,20,CASSNPTGSGTSSSGNTIYF,TGTGCCAGTAGCAACCCAACAGGGTCAGGTACTTCGAGCTCTGGAAACACCATATATTTT
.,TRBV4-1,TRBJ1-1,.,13,CARSPREGTEAFF,TGCGCCCGCAGCCCCAGGGAAGGCACTGAAGCTTTCTTT
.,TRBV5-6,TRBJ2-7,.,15,CASSSCELSLYEQYF,TGTGCCAGCAGCTCCTGTGAGCTTTCTCTTTACGAGCAGTACTTC
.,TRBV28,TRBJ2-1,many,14,CASSPLRKGNEQFF,TGTGCCAGCAGTCCTCTTCGAAAGGGGAATGAGCAGTTCTTC
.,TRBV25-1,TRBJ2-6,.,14,CASSVDTGANVLTF,TGTGCCAGCAGTGTCGACACCGGGGCCAACGTCCTGACTTTC
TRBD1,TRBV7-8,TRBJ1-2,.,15,CASSAQGAGLYGYTF,TGTGCCAGCAGCGCACAGGGGGCGGGCCTCTATGGCTACACCTTC
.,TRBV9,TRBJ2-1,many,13,CASSLGGGNEQFF,TGTGCCAGCAGCTTAGGGGGGGGGAATGAGCAGTTCTTC
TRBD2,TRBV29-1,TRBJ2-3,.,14,CSARPGLAGFTQYF,TGCAGCGCCCGACCGGGACTAGCGGGGTTCACGCAGTATTTT
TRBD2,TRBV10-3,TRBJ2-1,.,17,CAISEVLAGGPGNEQFF,TGTGCCATCAGTGAGGTCCTAGCGGGAGGGCCGGGTAATGAGCAGTTCTTC
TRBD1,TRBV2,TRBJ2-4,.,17,CASSEQTGAGSKNIQYF,TGTGCCAGCAGTGAACAGACAGGGGCTGGTTCCAAAAACATTCAGTACTTC
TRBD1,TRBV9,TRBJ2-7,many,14,CASSGTGPSYEQYF,TGTGCCAGCAGCGGGACAGGACCCTCCTACGAGCAGTACTTC
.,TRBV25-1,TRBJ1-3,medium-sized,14,CASSLDGYRDTIYF,TGTGCCAGCAGCCTGGACGGGTACAGGGACACCATATATTTT
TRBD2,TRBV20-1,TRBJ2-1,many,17,CSARVTGLAGGSIEQFF,TGCAGTGCTAGAGTTACGGGACTAGCGGGAGGGTCCATTGAGCAGTTCTTC
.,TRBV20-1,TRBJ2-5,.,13,CSARSQRGKTQYF,TGCAGTGCTAGGTCTCAGCGAGGGAAGACCCAGTACTTC
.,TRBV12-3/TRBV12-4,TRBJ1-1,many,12,CASSLILSEAFF,TGTGCCAGCAGTTTAATTCTATCTGAAGCTTTCTTT
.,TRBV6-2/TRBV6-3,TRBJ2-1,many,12,CASSPGDNEQFF,TGTGCCAGTAGTCCCGGGGACAATGAGCAGTTCTTC
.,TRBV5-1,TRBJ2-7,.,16,CASSLARPGTLYEQYF,TGCGCCAGCAGCTTGGCCCGCCCAGGGACGTTATACGAGCAGTACTTC
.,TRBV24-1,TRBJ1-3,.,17,CATSRGDGTSSGNTIYF,TGTGCCACCAGTAGGGGGGACGGTACGTCCTCTGGAAACACCATATATTTT
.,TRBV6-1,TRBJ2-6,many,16,CASSEDQGSGANVLTF,TGTGCCAGCAGTGAAGACCAGGGCTCTGGGGCCAACGTCCTGACTTTC
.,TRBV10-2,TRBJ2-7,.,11,CASSESNEQYF,TGCGCCAGCAGTGAGTCGAACGAGCAGTACTTC
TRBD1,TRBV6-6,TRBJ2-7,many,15,CASSSSTGRPYEQYF,TGTGCCAGCAGTTCCTCGACAGGGCGACCCTACGAGCAGTACTTC
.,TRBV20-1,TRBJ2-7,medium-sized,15,CSARDTAREPYEQYF,TGCAGTGCTAGAGATACCGCCAGGGAGCCCTACGAGCAGTACTTC
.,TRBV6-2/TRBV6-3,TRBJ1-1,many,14,CASTSSGRGTEAFF,TGTGCCAGCACCTCTTCAGGGCGGGGCACTGAAGCTTTCTTT
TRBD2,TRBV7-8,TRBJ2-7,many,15,CASSRVRGGREEQYF,TGTGCCAGCAGCCGCGTCCGGGGGGGTCGAGAAGAGCAGTACTTC